This T cell receptor beta chain emerged from a study of blood T cells in healthy people across ages. Caucasian, healthy and from Russia, the donors were aged between 6 and 90. The study isolated at least 6 million PBMCs from each sample. This clonotype occurred a few times. A second PCR, run for about 6 to 12 cycles, used a sample-barcoded 5' primer plus a J-beta primer mix. Each TCR beta cDNA got a 12-nucleotide random molecular identifier. TCRdb redid the calling of the 5' RACE reads with MiXCR, one entry per CDR3 protein. The sample has 1.5 million to 2 million distinct CDR3 sequences, 28% seen once. Losses at the gene ends were 1 base for V and 6 bases for J; bases not matched to a gene: 8. Germline loops: CDR1 SGHVS, CDR2 FNYEAQ. This CDR3 region has 16 residues.

The chain joins TRBV7-6 to TRBJ1-5; TRBD1 agrees at 8 bases. The sequenced sample was blood. This sequence was found in a woman under 40 in good health. The CDR3 DNA is TGTGCCAGCAGCTTAGGACAGGGGAGGTCGGGTCAGCCCCAGCATTTT. Its translation is CASSLGQGRSGQPQHF.